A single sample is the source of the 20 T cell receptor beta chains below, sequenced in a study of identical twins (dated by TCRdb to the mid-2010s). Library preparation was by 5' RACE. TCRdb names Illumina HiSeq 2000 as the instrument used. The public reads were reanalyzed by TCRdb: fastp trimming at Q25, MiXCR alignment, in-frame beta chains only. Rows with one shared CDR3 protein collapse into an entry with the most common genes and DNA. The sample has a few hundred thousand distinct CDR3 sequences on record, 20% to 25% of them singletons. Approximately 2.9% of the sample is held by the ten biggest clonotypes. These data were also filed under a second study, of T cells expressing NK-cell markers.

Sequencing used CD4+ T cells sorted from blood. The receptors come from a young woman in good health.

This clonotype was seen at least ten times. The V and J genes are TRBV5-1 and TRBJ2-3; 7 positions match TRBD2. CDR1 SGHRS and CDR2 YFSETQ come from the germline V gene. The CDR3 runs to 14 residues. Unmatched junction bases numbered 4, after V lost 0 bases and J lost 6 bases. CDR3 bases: TGCGCCAGCAGCTTGGGACTAGCTAGCGATACGCAGTATTTT. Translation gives CASSLGLASDTQYF.

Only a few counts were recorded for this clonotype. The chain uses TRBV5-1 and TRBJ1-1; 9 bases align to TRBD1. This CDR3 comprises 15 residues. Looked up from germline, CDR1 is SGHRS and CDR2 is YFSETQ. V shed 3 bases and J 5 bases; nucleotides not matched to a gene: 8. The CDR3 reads CASSSEQGARTEAFF. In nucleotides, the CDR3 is TGCGCCAGCAGCTCGGAACAGGGGGCGAGGACTGAAGCTTTCTTT.

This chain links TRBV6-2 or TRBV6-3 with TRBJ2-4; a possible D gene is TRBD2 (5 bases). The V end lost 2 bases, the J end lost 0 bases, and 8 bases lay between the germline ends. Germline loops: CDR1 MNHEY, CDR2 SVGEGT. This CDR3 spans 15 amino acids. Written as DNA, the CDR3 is TGTGCCAGCAGTTACGCTGCGGGAGCCAAAAACATTCAGTACTTC. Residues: CASSYAAGAKNIQYF.

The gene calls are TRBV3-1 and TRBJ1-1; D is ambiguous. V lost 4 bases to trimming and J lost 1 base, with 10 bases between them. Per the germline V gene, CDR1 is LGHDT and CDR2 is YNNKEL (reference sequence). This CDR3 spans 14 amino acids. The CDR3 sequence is CASSRLATNTEAFF. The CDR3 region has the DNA TGTGCCAGCAGCCGCCTGGCCACGAACACTGAAGCTTTCTTT.

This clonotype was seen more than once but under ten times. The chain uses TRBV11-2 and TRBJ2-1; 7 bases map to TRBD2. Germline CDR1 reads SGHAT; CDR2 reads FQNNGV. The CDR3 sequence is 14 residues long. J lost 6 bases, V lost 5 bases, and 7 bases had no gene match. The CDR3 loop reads CASSRGGSPNEQFF. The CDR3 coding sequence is TGTGCCAGCAGCCGGGGCGGGAGTCCCAATGAGCAGTTCTTC.

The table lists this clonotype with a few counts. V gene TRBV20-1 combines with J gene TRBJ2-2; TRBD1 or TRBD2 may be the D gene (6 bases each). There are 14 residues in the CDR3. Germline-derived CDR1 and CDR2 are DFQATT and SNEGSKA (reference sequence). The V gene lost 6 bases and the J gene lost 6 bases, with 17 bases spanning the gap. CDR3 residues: CSAPGAGEAGELFF. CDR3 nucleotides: TGCAGTGCCCCCGGGGCAGGGGAGGCCGGGGAGCTGTTTTTT.

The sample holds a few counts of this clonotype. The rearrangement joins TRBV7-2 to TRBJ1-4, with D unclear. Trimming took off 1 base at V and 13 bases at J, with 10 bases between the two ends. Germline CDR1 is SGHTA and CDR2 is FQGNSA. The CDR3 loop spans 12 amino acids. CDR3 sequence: CASSLVRGGLFF. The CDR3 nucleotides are TGTGCCAGCAGCTTAGTCCGGGGAGGACTGTTTTTT.

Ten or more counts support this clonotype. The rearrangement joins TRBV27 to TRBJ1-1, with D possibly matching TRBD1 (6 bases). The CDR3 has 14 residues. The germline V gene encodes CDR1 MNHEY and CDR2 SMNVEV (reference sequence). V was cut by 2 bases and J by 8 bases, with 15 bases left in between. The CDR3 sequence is CASSLVPQGWEAFF. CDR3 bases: TGTGCCAGCAGTTTAGTCCCCCAGGGGTGGGAAGCTTTCTTT.

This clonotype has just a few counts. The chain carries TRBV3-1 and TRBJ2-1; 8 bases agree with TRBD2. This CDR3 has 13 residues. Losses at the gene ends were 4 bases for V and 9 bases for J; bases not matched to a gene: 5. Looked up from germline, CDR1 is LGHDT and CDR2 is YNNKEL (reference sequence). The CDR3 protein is CASSPGRGAEQFF. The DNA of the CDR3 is TGTGCCAGCAGCCCTGGGCGGGGGGCTGAGCAGTTCTTC.

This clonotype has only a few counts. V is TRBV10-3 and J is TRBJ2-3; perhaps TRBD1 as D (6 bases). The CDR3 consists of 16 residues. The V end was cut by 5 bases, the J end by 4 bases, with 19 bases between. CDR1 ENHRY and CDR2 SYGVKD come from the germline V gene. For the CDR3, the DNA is TGTGCCATCAGTACCTCCGGGACAAGGGGAGCAGATACGCAGTATTTT. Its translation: CAISTSGTRGADTQYF.

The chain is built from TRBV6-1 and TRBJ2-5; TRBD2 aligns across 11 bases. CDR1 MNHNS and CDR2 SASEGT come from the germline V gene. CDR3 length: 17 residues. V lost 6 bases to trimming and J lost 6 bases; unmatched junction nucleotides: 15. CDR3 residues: CASSPTRLAGTIKTQYF. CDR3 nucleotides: TGTGCCAGCAGCCCCACCAGACTAGCGGGGACGATAAAGACCCAGTACTTC.

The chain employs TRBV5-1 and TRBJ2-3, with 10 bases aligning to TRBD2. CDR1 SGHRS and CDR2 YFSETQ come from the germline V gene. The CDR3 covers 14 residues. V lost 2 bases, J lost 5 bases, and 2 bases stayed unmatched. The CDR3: CASSFGLAVDTQYF. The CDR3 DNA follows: TGCGCCAGCAGCTTTGGACTAGCGGTAGATACGCAGTATTTT.

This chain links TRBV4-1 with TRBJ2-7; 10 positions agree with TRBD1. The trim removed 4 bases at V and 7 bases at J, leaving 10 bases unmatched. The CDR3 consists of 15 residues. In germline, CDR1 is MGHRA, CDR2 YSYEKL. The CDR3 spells CASSPPDRGVGEQYF. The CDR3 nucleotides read TGCGCCAGCAGCCCCCCGGACAGGGGGGTAGGGGAGCAGTACTTC.

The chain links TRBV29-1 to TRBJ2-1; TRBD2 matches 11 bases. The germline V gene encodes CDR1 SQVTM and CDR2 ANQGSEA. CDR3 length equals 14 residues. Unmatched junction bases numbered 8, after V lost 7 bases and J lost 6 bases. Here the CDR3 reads CSASLAGGPNEQFF. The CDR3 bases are TGCAGCGCCTCCCTAGCGGGGGGCCCCAATGAGCAGTTCTTC.

CDR3 residues: CASSLHWNEQFF. The DNA for the CDR3 is TGTGCCAGCAGCTTACACTGGAATGAGCAGTTCTTC. This chain connects TRBV11-2 to TRBJ2-1, with D uncertain. The CDR3 length is 12 residues. Germline V gene data show CDR1 as SGHAT and CDR2 as FQNNGV. V was trimmed by 2 bases and J by 7 bases, leaving 6 bases between them.

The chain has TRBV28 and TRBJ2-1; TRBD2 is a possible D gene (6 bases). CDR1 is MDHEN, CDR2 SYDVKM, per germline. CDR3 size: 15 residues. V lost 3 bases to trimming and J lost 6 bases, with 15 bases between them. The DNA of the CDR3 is TGTGCCAGCAGTTTTAGTGGTAGCGGTATCAATGAGCAGTTCTTC. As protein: CASSFSGSGINEQFF.

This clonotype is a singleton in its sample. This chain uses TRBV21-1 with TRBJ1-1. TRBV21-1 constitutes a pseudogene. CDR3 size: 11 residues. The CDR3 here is CASSHGRGFDF. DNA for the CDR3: TGTGCCAGCAGTCATGGACGGGGCTTTGACTTT.

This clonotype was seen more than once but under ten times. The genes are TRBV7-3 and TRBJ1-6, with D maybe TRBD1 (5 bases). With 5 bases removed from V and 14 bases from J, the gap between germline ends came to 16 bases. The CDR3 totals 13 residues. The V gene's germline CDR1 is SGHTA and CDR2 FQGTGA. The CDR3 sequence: CASSNGRLTALHF. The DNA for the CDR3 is TGTGCCAGCAGCAACGGACGCCTGACAGCCCTCCACTTT. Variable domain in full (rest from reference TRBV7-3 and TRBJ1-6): GAGVSQTPSNKVTEKGKYVELRCDPISGHTALYWYRQSLGQGPEFLIYFQGTGAADDSGLPNDRFFAVRPEGSVSTLKIQRTERGDSAVYLCASSNGRLTALHFGNGTRLTVT.

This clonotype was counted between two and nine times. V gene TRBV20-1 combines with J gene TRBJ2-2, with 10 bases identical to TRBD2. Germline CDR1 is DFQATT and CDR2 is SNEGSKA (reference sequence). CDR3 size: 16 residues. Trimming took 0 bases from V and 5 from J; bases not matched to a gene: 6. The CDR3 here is CSARDPAGGGTGELFF. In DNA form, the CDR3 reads TGCAGTGCTAGAGACCCAGCGGGAGGGGGGACCGGGGAGCTGTTTTTT.

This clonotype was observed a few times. The CDR3, as DNA: TGCAGTGCTAGGGGGCTCCCAGATACGCAGTATTTT. Amino acid sequence: CSARGLPDTQYF. This chain uses TRBV20-1 with TRBJ2-3; perhaps TRBD1 as D (5 bases). The ends were cut back, 3 bases at V and 4 bases at J, with 8 bases in the middle. Germline V gene lookup returns CDR1 DFQATT and CDR2 SNEGSKA (reference sequence). This CDR3 is 12 amino acids long.